A selection of T cell receptor beta chains follows, all from one sample in a study of shared T cell receptors in the human thymus. The protocol was immunoSEQ multiplex PCR, while the TCRdb copy is restricted to in-frame clones and leaves out a portion. Of under 450,000 clones listed, approximately 95% are singletons. Sequencing was done on a sample of thymocytes. The receptors stem from a human donor. Both conserved end residues are part of each CDR3. Each record gives: CDR3 DNA, CDR3 protein, J gene, D gene, V gene. A D gene is named only where the DNA matches it firmly.

cdr3_nt: TGTGCCAGCAGCTTGGGACTAGCGCCAGCTCAAACGTACGAGCAGTACTTC; cdr3_aa: CASSLGLAPAQTYEQYF; j_call: TRBJ2-7; d_call: TRBD2; v_call: TRBV7-9
cdr3_nt: TGCAGCGTTGAGTGGCTAGCGGGAGGGTACAATGAGCAGTTCTTC; cdr3_aa: CSVEWLAGGYNEQFF; j_call: TRBJ2-1; d_call: TRBD2; v_call: TRBV29-1
cdr3_nt: TGTGCAAGTCGCTTCCCTAGCGGAGGAAGCTCTAGCACAGATACGCAGTATTTT; cdr3_aa: CASRFPSGGSSSTDTQYF; j_call: TRBJ2-3; d_call: -; v_call: TRBV12-2
cdr3_nt: TGCGCCAGCAGCCCCGGGACGAATTCATCAGCCATCTACGAGCAGTACTTC; cdr3_aa: CASSPGTNSSAIYEQYF; j_call: TRBJ2-7; d_call: -; v_call: TRBV5-1
cdr3_nt: TGCAGCGCTGGGTATAATGAACAGGGTCCCCACGAGCAGTACTTC; cdr3_aa: CSAGYNEQGPHEQYF; j_call: TRBJ2-7; d_call: -; v_call: TRBV29-1
cdr3_nt: TGTGCCATCAGTGAGATGGACAGGGGTTGGGAGCAGTACTTC; cdr3_aa: CAISEMDRGWEQYF; j_call: TRBJ2-7; d_call: TRBD1; v_call: TRBV10-3
cdr3_nt: TGTGCCAGCTCAGTTAGGGCGGGGAAAGGGACCCAGTACTTC; cdr3_aa: CASSVRAGKGTQYF; j_call: TRBJ2-5; d_call: -; v_call: TRBV18
cdr3_nt: TGTGCCAGCAGCTTAGCACTTGGAACCACGAGGGACTTC; cdr3_aa: CASSLALGTTRDF; j_call: TRBJ2-4; d_call: -; v_call: TRBV7-9
cdr3_nt: TGTGCCAGCAGCTCTCCCCCGGGACAGGGGCAAGAGACCCAGTACTTC; cdr3_aa: CASSSPPGQGQETQYF; j_call: TRBJ2-5; d_call: TRBD1; v_call: TRBV7-6
cdr3_nt: TGTGCCAGCAGTTTGGGGCAGGGGTTTAATAGCAATCAGCCCCAGCATTTT; cdr3_aa: CASSLGQGFNSNQPQHF; j_call: TRBJ1-5; d_call: -; v_call: TRBV28